This entry describes one T cell receptor beta chain. Its matching antigen is unknown. The data are from a study of cytomegalovirus exposure and HLA in healthy donors. Study-wide findings and caveats: Looking again later, the authors saw that most CMV-associated TCR beta chains seemed HLA-restricted. Rarity held for most TCR sequences, but there were some public TCRs that occurred in many donors.

The PCR used 60 Vbeta and 13 Jbeta primers. Profiling relied on immunoSEQ multiplex PCR, and the TCRdb table lists in-frame clones only, not all of them. The sample carries fewer than 150,000 clones, around four fifths recorded once. V was shortened by 7 bases and J by 4 bases, with 22 bases between the two germline ends. Germline CDR1 and CDR2: SGHRS and YFSETQ. The CDR3 has 16 amino acids. This receptor was taken from a man aged 30 to 39 in good health and CMV-seronegative. V and J are TRBV5-1 and TRBJ2-3, with D maybe TRBD2 (6 bases). The sequencing input was PBMCs. CDR3 DNA: TGCGCCAGCGGCCAAGGGAGGAACGACTACTCAGATACGCAGTATTTT. It specifies CASGQGRNDYSDTQYF.